This T cell receptor beta chain was profiled in a study of blood T cell repertoires in COVID-19. This CDR3 has 15 amino acids. Trimming cost V 1 base and J 5 bases; bases outside gene matches: 5. Germline lookup yields CDR1 KGHSH and CDR2 LQKENI. Authors' data handling: Amplifying reference gene primers gave estimates of nucleated cell counts. Sequencing used immunoSEQ multiplex PCR; TCRdb keeps in-frame clones, though not all of them. Clone size and the V and J calls come from that table; the DNA yielded D and trimming. The sample includes around 130,000 clones, 70% to 90% of them seen just once. This clone was recorded once.

This sequence was found in a man in his 60s with acute or convalescent COVID-19. The V and J genes are TRBV18 and TRBJ2-1; 7 bases align to TRBD1. The specimen was peripheral blood. CDR3 sequence (DNA): TGTGCCAGCTCACCACGACGGGACAGTAACAATGAGCAGTTCTTC. Residues: CASSPRRDSNNEQFF.